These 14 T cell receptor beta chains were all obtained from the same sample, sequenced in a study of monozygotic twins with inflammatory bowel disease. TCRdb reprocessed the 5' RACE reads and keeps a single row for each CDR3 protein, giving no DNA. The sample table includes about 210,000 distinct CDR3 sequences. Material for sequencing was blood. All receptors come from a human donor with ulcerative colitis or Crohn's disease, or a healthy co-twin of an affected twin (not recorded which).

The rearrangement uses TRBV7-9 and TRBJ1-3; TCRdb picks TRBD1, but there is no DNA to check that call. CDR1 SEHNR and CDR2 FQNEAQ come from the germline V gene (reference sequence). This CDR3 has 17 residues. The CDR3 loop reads CASSGRTGGWSGNTIYF. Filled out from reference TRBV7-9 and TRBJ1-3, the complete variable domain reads DTGVSQNPRHKITKRGQNVTFRCDPISEHNRLYWYRQTLGQGPEFLTYFQNEAQLEKSRLLSDRFSAERPKGSFSTLEIQRTEQGDSAMYLCASSGRTGGWSGNTIYFGEGSWLTVV.

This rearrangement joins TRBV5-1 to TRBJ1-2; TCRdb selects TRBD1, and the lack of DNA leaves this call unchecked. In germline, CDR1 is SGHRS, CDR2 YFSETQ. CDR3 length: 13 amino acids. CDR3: CASSSAGNYGYTF.

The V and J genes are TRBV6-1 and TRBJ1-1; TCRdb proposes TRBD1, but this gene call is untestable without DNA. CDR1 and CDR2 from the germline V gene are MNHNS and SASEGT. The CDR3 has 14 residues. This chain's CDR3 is CASSTLQGNTEAFF.

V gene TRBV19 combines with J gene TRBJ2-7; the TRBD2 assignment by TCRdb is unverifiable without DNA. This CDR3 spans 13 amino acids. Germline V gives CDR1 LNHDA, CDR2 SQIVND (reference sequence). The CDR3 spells CASSTGSSREQYF.

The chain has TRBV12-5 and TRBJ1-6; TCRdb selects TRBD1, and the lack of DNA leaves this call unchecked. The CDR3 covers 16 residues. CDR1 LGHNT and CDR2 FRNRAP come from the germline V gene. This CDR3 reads CASGLGAGAYNSPLHF.

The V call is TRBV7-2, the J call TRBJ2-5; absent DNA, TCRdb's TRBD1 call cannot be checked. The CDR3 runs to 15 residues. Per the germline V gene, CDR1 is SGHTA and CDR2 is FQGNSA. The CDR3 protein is CASSLTPRTWETQYF.

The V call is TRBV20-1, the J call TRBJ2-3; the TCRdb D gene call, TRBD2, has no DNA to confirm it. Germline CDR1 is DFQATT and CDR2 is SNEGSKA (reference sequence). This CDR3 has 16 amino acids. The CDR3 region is CSALPLGLADTDTQYF.

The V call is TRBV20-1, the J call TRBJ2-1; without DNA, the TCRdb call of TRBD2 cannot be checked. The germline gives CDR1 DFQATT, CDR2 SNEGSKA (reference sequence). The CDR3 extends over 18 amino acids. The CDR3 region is CSARKGTSGGARSYEQFF.

This CDR3 reads CSAYLADYNEQFF. V is TRBV20-1 and J is TRBJ2-1; TCRdb picks TRBD2, but there is no DNA to check that call. The CDR3 loop spans 13 amino acids. From germline, CDR1 is DFQATT and CDR2 SNEGSKA (reference sequence).

The chain's CDR3 is CASSRIPYEQYF. The rearrangement uses TRBV3-1 and TRBJ2-7. The CDR3 runs to 12 residues. Germline V CDR1 and CDR2: LGHDT, YNNKEL (reference sequence).

CDR3 residues: CAIRAGTSSISYEQYF. V is TRBV10-3 and J is TRBJ2-7; TCRdb's assignment of TRBD1 cannot be checked, as there is no DNA. In germline, CDR1 is ENHRY, CDR2 SYGVKD. The CDR3 sequence is 16 residues long.

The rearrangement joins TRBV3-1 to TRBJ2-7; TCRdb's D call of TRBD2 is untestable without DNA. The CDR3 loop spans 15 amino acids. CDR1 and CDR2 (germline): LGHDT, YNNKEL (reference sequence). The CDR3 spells CASSQGSGLTYEQYF.

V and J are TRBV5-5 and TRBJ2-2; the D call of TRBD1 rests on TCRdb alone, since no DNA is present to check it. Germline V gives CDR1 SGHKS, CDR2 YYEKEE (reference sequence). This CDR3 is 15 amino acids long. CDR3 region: CASSYRGENTGELFF.

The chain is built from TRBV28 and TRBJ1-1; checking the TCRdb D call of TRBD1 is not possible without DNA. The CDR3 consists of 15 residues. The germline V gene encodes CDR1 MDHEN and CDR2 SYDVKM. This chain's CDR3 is CASSNGGSVNTEAFF. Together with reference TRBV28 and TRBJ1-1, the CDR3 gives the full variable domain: DVKVTQSSRYLVKRTGEKVFLECVQDMDHENMFWYRQDPGLGLRLIYFSYDVKMKEKGDIPEGYSVSREKKERFSLILESASTNQTSMYLCASSNGGSVNTEAFFGQGTRLTVV.